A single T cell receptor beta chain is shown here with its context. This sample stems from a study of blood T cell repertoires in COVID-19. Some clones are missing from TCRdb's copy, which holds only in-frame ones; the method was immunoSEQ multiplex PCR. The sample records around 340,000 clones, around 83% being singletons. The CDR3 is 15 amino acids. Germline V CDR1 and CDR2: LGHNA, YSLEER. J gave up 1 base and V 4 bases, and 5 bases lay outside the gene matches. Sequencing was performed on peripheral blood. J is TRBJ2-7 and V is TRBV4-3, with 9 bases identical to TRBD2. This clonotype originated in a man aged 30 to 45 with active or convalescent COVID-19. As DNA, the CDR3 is TGCGCCAGCAGCCCGTCTAGCGGGATGTCCTACGAGCAGTACTTC. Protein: CASSPSSGMSYEQYF.